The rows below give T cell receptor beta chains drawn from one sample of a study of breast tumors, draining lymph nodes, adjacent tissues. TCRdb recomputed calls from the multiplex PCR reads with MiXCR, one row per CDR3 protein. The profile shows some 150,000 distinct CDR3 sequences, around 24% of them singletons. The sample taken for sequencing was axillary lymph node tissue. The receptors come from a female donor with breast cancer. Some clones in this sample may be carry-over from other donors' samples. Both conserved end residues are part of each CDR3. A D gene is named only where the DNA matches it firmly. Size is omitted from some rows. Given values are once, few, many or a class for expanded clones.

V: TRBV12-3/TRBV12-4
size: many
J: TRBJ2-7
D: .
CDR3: CASRGPGGGYEQYF
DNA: TGTGCCAGCAGGGGGCCAGGGGGAGGCTACGAGCAGTACTTC

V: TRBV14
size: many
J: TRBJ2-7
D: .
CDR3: CASSFRDFAEQYF
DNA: TGTGCCAGCAGCTTCCGGGACTTCGCCGAGCAGTACTTC

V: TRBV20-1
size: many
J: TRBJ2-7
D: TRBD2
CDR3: CSATGTSGSYEQYF
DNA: TGCAGTGCTACCGGGACTAGCGGTTCCTACGAGCAGTACTTC

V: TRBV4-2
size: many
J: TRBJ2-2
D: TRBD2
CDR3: CASSQDLAGGTGELFF
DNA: TGTGCCAGCAGCCAAGATCTAGCGGGAGGAACCGGGGAGCTGTTTTTT

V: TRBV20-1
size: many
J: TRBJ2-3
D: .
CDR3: CSARDRARPQYF
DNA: TGCAGTGCTAGAGATCGTGCCCGTCCGCAGTATTTT

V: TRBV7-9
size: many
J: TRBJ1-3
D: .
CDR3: CASSRSGDLSGNTIYF
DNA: TGTGCCAGCAGCCGAAGTGGGGACCTCTCTGGAAACACCATATATTTT

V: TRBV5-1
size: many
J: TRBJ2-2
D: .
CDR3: CASSLRAGGAGELFF
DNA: TGCGCCAGCAGCTTGCGGGCCGGGGGAGCCGGGGAGCTGTTTTTT

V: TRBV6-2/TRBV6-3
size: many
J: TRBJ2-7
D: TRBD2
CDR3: CASSTTSGLKEQYF
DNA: TGTGCCAGCAGCACCACTAGCGGGCTCAAAGAGCAGTACTTC

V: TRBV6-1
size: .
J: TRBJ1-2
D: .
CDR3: CAGSATGRANYGYTF
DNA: TGTGCCGGCAGTGCAACAGGGCGAGCTAACTATGGCTACACCTTC

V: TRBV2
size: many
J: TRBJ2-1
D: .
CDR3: CASRPAPGQHNEQFF
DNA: TGTGCCAGCAGACCGGCACCGGGACAACACAATGAGCAGTTCTTC